These 9 T cell receptor beta chains were sequenced from one sample in a study of T cell changes during pregnancy in multiple sclerosis. Sequencing was performed with immunoSEQ multiplex PCR; in TCRdb, only in-frame clones are kept and a portion is missing. Of 58,000 or so clones in the sample, about 88% were seen once. This specimen consisted of CD4+ T cells from peripheral blood mononuclear cells, obtained in the third trimester of pregnancy. These receptors were obtained from a female donor with multiple sclerosis, enrolled in a pregnancy study.

V usage is TRBV7-8 and J usage is TRBJ1-5; 7 nucleotides agree with TRBD1. V shed 0 bases, J shed 0 bases, and the junction held 8 bases outside the gene matches. This CDR3 has 18 residues. Germline loops: CDR1 SGHVS, CDR2 FQNEAQ. CDR3 sequence reads: CASSLASGTAHSNQPQHF. The CDR3 DNA follows: TGTGCCAGCAGCTTAGCCTCCGGGACAGCTCATAGCAATCAGCCCCAGCATTTT.

This sequence joins TRBV10-3 and TRBJ2-3, with 12 bases fitting TRBD2. The CDR3 runs to 15 residues. CDR1 is ENHRY and CDR2 is SYGVKD in the germline V gene. V shed 6 bases and J 4 bases; nucleotides not matched to a gene: 5. The CDR3 region is CAIRQTSGSADTQYF. The DNA for the CDR3 is TGTGCCATCAGGCAGACTAGCGGGAGTGCAGATACGCAGTATTTT.

The CDR3 loop is CASSPRLLLNTIYF. CDR3 nucleotides: TGTGCCAGCAGCCCCCGCCTACTTTTAAACACCATATATTTT. J is TRBJ1-3 and V is TRBV9; D is unresolved. The CDR3 length is 14 residues. Germline V CDR1 and CDR2: SGDLS, YYNGEE. V shed 4 bases and J shed 6 bases, with 14 bases lying between them.

This chain uses TRBV10-2 with TRBJ1-2, with a tentative D call TRBD1 (6 bases). The CDR3 sequence is 13 residues long. CDR1 is WSHSY and CDR2 is SAAADI in the germline V gene. V was cut by 11 bases and J by 7 bases, with 20 bases left in between. CDR3 nucleotides: TGCGCCTCTCAACAGGGTGGTTACTCTGGCTACACCTTC. Protein sequence: CASQQGGYSGYTF.

The gene calls are TRBV5-8 and TRBJ2-5; D is possibly TRBD2 (6 bases). This CDR3 spans 14 amino acids. The germline V gene has CDR1 SGHTS and CDR2 YDEGEE. Trimming took off 2 bases at V and 7 bases at J, with 15 bases between the two ends. CDR3 residues: CASSLTRGGGTQYF. The CDR3 nucleotides read TGTGCCAGCAGCTTAACGAGGGGAGGAGGGACCCAGTACTTC. The variable domain in full, completed from reference TRBV5-8 and TRBJ2-5, reads EAGVTQSPTHLIKTRGQQATLRCSPISGHTSVYWYQQALGLGLQFLLWYDEGEERNRGNFPPRFSGRQFPNYSSELNVNALELEDSALYLCASSLTRGGGTQYFGPGTRLLVL.

The chain links TRBV7-7 to TRBJ2-1; unclear D gene. V was trimmed by 5 bases and J by 9 bases, leaving 17 bases between them. Germline-derived CDR1 and CDR2 are SSHAT and FNYEAQ (reference sequence). CDR3 length: 14 amino acids. The CDR3 DNA reads TGTGCCAGCAGCCCAGACCCCCATTCGGGTGAGCAGTTCTTC. As protein: CASSPDPHSGEQFF.

The chain recombines TRBV6-5 with TRBJ1-1; no firm D call. The germline V gene encodes CDR1 MNHEY and CDR2 SVGAGI. V was trimmed by 5 bases and J by 5 bases, leaving 15 bases between them. The CDR3 length is 14 residues. This CDR3 is CASSPDRGGTEAFF. CDR3 coding DNA: TGTGCCAGCAGTCCGGACCGGGGAGGGACTGAAGCTTTCTTT.

CDR3 in DNA: TGTGCCAGCAGTGAACTTGAGGGGGCAGCGTCTGAAGCTTTCTTT. This codes for CASSELEGAASEAFF. This chain uses TRBV6-1 with TRBJ1-1; 7 nucleotides align to TRBD1. The CDR3 runs to 15 residues. Germline CDR1 is MNHNS and CDR2 is SASEGT. After removal of 2 bases from V and 6 bases from J, the junction contained 9 bases not matched to a gene.

The chain links TRBV6-5 to TRBJ1-2; the match to TRBD1 covers 9 bases. Trimming cost V 8 bases and J 0 bases; bases outside gene matches: 7. Germline values: CDR1 MNHEY, CDR2 SVGAGI. This CDR3 is built from 15 residues. CDR3 DNA: TGTGCCAGCGCGACAGGGGGTCAAGCTAACTATGGCTACACCTTC. Translation: CASATGGQANYGYTF.